This T cell receptor (beta chain) was sequenced for a study of T cell repertoires in cytomegalovirus infection. Background on the study: Both CMV infection and a matching HLA type were indicated by public TCR beta signatures.

This clonotype was counted at least ten times. The CDR3 sequence is 14 residues long. Germline CDR1 reads GTSNPN; CDR2 reads SVGIG (reference sequence). Trimming cost V 4 bases and J 14 bases; bases outside gene matches: 16. Via MiXCR, TCRdb re-called the reads, giving one row per CDR3 protein. The profile shows approximately 76,000 distinct CDR3 sequences, approximately 3.7% of them singletons. The V gene is TRBV30, the J gene TRBJ1-4; TRBD1 matches 7 bases. Sequencing input: PBMCs. This receptor was identified in a human donor in good health (CMV status not recorded). Some clones in this sample may be carry-over from other donors' samples. The CDR3 DNA is TGTGCCTGGAACCTCGCCAGGGGGGGTTCTGGTCTGTTTTTT. Encoded protein: CAWNLARGGSGLFF.